These 13 T cell receptor beta chains were sequenced from one sample in a study of OX40 agonist ivuxolimab in advanced cancers. The protocol used for the library was the immunoSEQ multiplex PCR assay. This immuneACCESS table, as held by TCRdb, lists in-frame sequences with V and J called but not all clones. Of the missing ones, under half trace to an unresolved V gene in checked studies; the others have no known cause. This sample lists about 70,000 clones; approximately 90% were detected once. The ten largest clonotypes hold 2.5% to 3% of the sample. The specimen was CD4+ or CD8+ T cells sorted from blood, collected in a trial of the OX40 agonist ivuxolimab. Receptors originate from an adult with an advanced solid tumor such as melanoma, head and neck, liver or kidney cancer.

V usage is TRBV28 and J usage is TRBJ1-1, with 7 bases that match TRBD1. Germline V lookup: CDR1 MDHEN, CDR2 SYDVKM. CDR3 length: 15 amino acids. The J segment lost 5 bases and the V segment lost 4 bases, leaving 10 bases of the junction unmatched. The CDR3 loop is CASSSHAGGRTEAFF. In nucleotides, the CDR3 is TGTGCCAGCAGTTCACATGCAGGGGGGAGGACTGAAGCTTTCTTT.

A remark on this clone: Sequence at one end of the junction differs from germline and may be a read error. V gene TRBV28 combines with J gene TRBJ2-7; TRBD1 agrees at 11 bases. Germline values: CDR1 MDHEN, CDR2 SYDVKM. CDR3 length: 14 amino acids. In DNA form, the CDR3 reads TGTGCCAGCAGCCGCGGACAGGGGGCGGTGCGTCTGAACTTC. Encoded protein: CASSRGQGAVRLNF.

This chain connects TRBV28 to TRBJ1-3; possible D gene TRBD1, 5 bases. Germline V gives CDR1 MDHEN, CDR2 SYDVKM. The V end lost 8 bases, the J end lost 8 bases, and 16 bases lay between the germline ends. The CDR3 is 13 residues long. DNA of the CDR3: TGTGCCAGCCGCCGGGGGGGTATGGACACCATATATTTT. Translation: CASRRGGMDTIYF.

V and J are TRBV7-2 and TRBJ1-1; D ambiguous. The V gene lost 1 base and the J gene lost 5 bases, with 20 bases spanning the gap. The CDR3 extends over 17 amino acids. The germline V gene encodes CDR1 SGHTA and CDR2 FQGNSA. The CDR3 protein is CASSLVISGERGTEAFF. DNA for the CDR3: TGTGCCAGCAGCTTAGTGATTTCTGGGGAACGAGGGACTGAAGCTTTCTTT.

V usage is TRBV7-2 and J usage is TRBJ2-5, with a possible D match to TRBD2 (5 bases). This CDR3 has 14 residues. In germline, CDR1 is SGHTA, CDR2 FQGNSA. V was clipped by 2 bases and J by 1 base, with 8 bases between them. The CDR3 loop reads CASSLSGIQETQYF. For the CDR3, the DNA is TGTGCCAGCAGCTTAAGCGGAATCCAAGAGACCCAGTACTTC.

J is TRBJ2-2 and V is TRBV11-2; 7 bases match TRBD2. The CDR3 is made up of 15 amino acids. After removal of 6 bases from V and 6 bases from J, the junction contained 10 bases not matched to a gene. Germline V CDR1 and CDR2: SGHAT, FQNNGV. CDR3 residues: CASRPPGLSAGELFF. CDR3 in DNA: TGTGCCAGCAGACCACCGGGACTATCGGCCGGGGAGCTGTTTTTT.

V gene TRBV4-3 combines with J gene TRBJ1-4, with D tentatively TRBD1 (5 bases). CDR1 and CDR2 from the germline V gene are LGHNA and YSLEER. This CDR3 is built from 13 residues. Trimming left V 4 bases short and J 7 bases short, with 10 bases between. The CDR3 sequence: CASSLRGVEKLFF. Here the CDR3 DNA reads TGCGCCAGCAGCCTTCGGGGGGTTGAAAAACTGTTTTTT.

This clone was detected only once. The CDR3 is CASSLMGGIWDEQFF. DNA of the CDR3: TGTGCCAGCAGCTTAATGGGGGGCATCTGGGATGAGCAGTTCTTC. The chain links TRBV7-3 to TRBJ2-1; TRBD1 or TRBD2 may be the D gene (6 bases each). The CDR3 has 15 residues. Germline assignment: CDR1 SGHTA and CDR2 FQGTGA. V lost 1 base and J 8 bases, leaving 15 bases between the germline ends.

This chain uses TRBV7-8 with TRBJ2-7; 11 bases match TRBD2. After removal of 3 bases from V and 4 bases from J, the junction contained 5 bases not matched to a gene. Germline V gene data show CDR1 as SGHVS and CDR2 as FQNEAQ. This CDR3 contains 15 residues. The DNA for the CDR3 is TGTGCCAGCAGCTTTTCACTAGCGGGAGTATACGAGCAGTACTTC. Translation gives CASSFSLAGVYEQYF.

This clone was recorded a few times. This chain joins TRBV28 and TRBJ2-7, with D uncertain. CDR1 is MDHEN, CDR2 SYDVKM, per germline. V lost 6 bases to trimming and J lost 6 bases, with 15 bases between them. The CDR3 sequence is 13 residues long. CDR3 in amino acids: CASRRLKVREQYF. CDR3 nucleotides: TGTGCCAGCAGGCGACTTAAGGTCCGCGAGCAGTACTTC.

V usage is TRBV18 and J usage is TRBJ1-4, with 8 nucleotides matching TRBD1. This CDR3 has 14 residues. Germline V gene data show CDR1 as KGHSH and CDR2 as LQKENI. V trimming: 4 bases; J trimming: 6 bases; junction bases outside the gene matches: 4. Here the CDR3 DNA reads TGTGCCAGCTCACGGACAGGGTTTGATGAAAAACTGTTTTTT. Translating it yields CASSRTGFDEKLFF.

The chain recombines TRBV18 with TRBJ1-5; TRBD1 is a possible D gene (6 bases). CDR1 and CDR2 (germline): KGHSH, LQKENI. The V and J ends lost 4 bases and 3 bases respectively, with 7 bases between them. This CDR3 region has 13 residues. In DNA, the CDR3 is TGTGCCAGCTCACGACAGGACAATCAGCCCCAGCATTTT. Amino acids: CASSRQDNQPQHF.

The chain links TRBV11-2 to TRBJ2-1, with TRBD2 matching 14 bases. V trimming: 0 bases; J trimming: 3 bases; junction bases outside the gene matches: 10. The germline V gene has CDR1 SGHAT and CDR2 FQNNGV. CDR3 length: 20 residues. CDR3 sequence: CASSLEAGTSGRHYYNEQFF. CDR3 bases: TGTGCCAGCAGCTTAGAGGCCGGGACTAGCGGGAGACACTACTACAATGAGCAGTTCTTC.